This T cell receptor (beta chain) was identified during a study of CD8+CD57+ T cells in acquired aplastic anemia. Overall study: DNA recovered from sorted CD4+ and CD8+ cells had a mean of 3.2 ug.

The CDR3 contains 14 residues. Looked up from germline, CDR1 is SGHRS and CDR2 is YFSETQ. The V and J ends lost 2 bases and 2 bases respectively, with 10 bases between them. Regarding the study as a whole: Comparison of patients with controls identified twenty-nine shared CD8+ CDR3 sequences. Between the patient and control groups, CD8+ Simpson's diversity did not differ significantly.

TCR beta VDJ and CDR3 profiles were obtained from a genomic DNA template. Using its own MiXCR run on the reads, TCRdb lists one record per CDR3 protein. The table has 250,000 to 350,000 distinct CDR3 sequences, approximately 57% seen once; the top ten hold roughly 8%. Many counts were recorded for this clonotype. Its antigen is still unknown. Source material: sorted CD4+, CD8+, or CD8+CD57+ T cells (not recorded which) from PBMCs. This clonotype was sampled from a human donor with severe aplastic anemia or a healthy control (not recorded which). This chain links TRBV5-1 with TRBJ2-5, with D unclear. The CDR3 coding sequence is TGCGCCAGCAGCTTTGGGATCGATCAAGAGACCCAGTACTTC. Translating gives CASSFGIDQETQYF.